These T cell receptor beta chains were read from a single sample in a study of human T cells and chemical hapten exposure. TCRdb passed the RACE reads through MiXCR, listing each CDR3 protein once. The sample contains about 100,000 distinct CDR3 sequences, about 10% of which appear only once. The sample was whole blood, taken in connection with sensitization to the hapten diphenylcyclopropenone (DPC). Receptors originate from a woman aged 40 to 49 with alopecia areata. Some clones in this sample may be carry-over from other donors' samples. Each CDR3 is given with its conserved first and last residue. Each record gives: D gene, clone size, J gene, V gene, CDR3 DNA, CDR3 protein. A D gene is named only where the DNA matches it firmly. Only part of the rows carry a size: once, few, many, or a class if the clone is expanded.

>TRBD1|.|TRBJ1-1|TRBV5-6
TGTGCCAGCAGCCGGGGACAGGGGTTCACTGAAGCTTTCTTT
CASSRGQGFTEAFF
>.|many|TRBJ1-1|TRBV20-1
TGCAGTGCTAGAGATATCGGGGGGGCTTTCTTT
CSARDIGGAFF
>.|few|TRBJ2-5|TRBV6-5
TGTGCCAGCAGCCTCACGGGGGCGAGAGAGACCCAGTACTTC
CASSLTGARETQYF
>.|many|TRBJ2-7|TRBV30
TGTGCCTACCGACAGCGATACGAGCAGTACTTC
CAYRQRYEQYF
>TRBD1|.|TRBJ1-1|TRBV11-3
TGTGCCAGCAGCTCAGGACAGGGGTTGAACACTGAAGCTTTCTTT
CASSSGQGLNTEAFF
>.|many|TRBJ1-6|TRBV28
TGTGCCAGCAGTTTCTTCCGGGACACCAATAATTCACCCCTCCACTTT
CASSFFRDTNNSPLHF
>.|.|TRBJ2-3|TRBV10-3
TGTGCCATCAGTCCGGGGTCCACAGATACGCAGTATTTT
CAISPGSTDTQYF
>.|few|TRBJ2-2|TRBV6-1
TGTGCCAGCAGTGAAAGTCTAGATCGTACCGGGGAGCTGTTTTTT
CASSESLDRTGELFF
>.|many|TRBJ1-5|TRBV12-3/TRBV12-4
TGTGCCAGCCGGCGGGGGGGCAATCAGCCCCAGCATTTT
CASRRGGNQPQHF
>.|many|TRBJ1-3|TRBV6-5
TGTGCCAGCAGGCCCGCAGCGAGCTCTGGAAACACCATATATTTT
CASRPAASSGNTIYF
>TRBD1|few|TRBJ1-5|TRBV20-1
TGCAGTGCTACCAGAGGACAGGGGTCGAATCAGCCCCAGCATTTT
CSATRGQGSNQPQHF
>TRBD1|few|TRBJ1-1|TRBV30
TGTGCCTGGAGGGGACAGAGGGCCCAGGACACTGAAGCTTTCTTT
CAWRGQRAQDTEAFF
>.|many|TRBJ1-2|TRBV7-2
TGTGCCAGCAGCTTAGAGGTCGGGGCTGGCTACACCTTC
CASSLEVGAGYTF
>TRBD1|many|TRBJ1-5|TRBV3-1
TGTGCCAGCAGCCACCGACAGGGTGCTCAGCCCCAGCATTTT
CASSHRQGAQPQHF
>.|many|TRBJ1-5|TRBV7-9
TGTGCCAGCAGCGAAGCCGGACAGCCAAATCAGCCCCAGCATTTT
CASSEAGQPNQPQHF
>.|.|TRBJ1-6|TRBV2
TGTGCCAGCAGGGGACCGGACTGGGCCGGGAATTCACCCCTCCACTTT
CASRGPDWAGNSPLHF
>TRBD2|many|TRBJ2-1|TRBV20-1
TGCAGTGCTAGAGATCCAGTCGGGACTAAAAGTTACAATGAGCAGTTCTTC
CSARDPVGTKSYNEQFF
>.|few|TRBJ1-5|TRBV19
TGTGCCAGTAGCCCTCAACAGGGAAATCAGCCCCAGCATTTT
CASSPQQGNQPQHF
>.|few|TRBJ2-2|TRBV7-7
TGTGCTAGCAGCTTGGGTAGCGCCGGGGAGCTGTTTTTT
CASSLGSAGELFF
>TRBD1|many|TRBJ1-4|TRBV19
TGTGCCAGTAGTATTACACAGGGGGCAAGTGAAAAACTGTTTTTT
CASSITQGASEKLFF
>TRBD2|many|TRBJ2-1|TRBV6-2/TRBV6-3
TGTGCCAGCAGTTACCCAACTAGCGGGAGTCTTAATGAGCAGTTCTTC
CASSYPTSGSLNEQFF
>TRBD1|many|TRBJ1-1|TRBV20-1
TGCAGTGCTTACGAGACAGGGGGCTTGGGTGAAGCTTTCTTT
CSAYETGGLGEAFF
>TRBD1|few|TRBJ2-7|TRBV28
TGTGCCAGCAACCAACAGGGGTACGAGCAGTACTTC
CASNQQGYEQYF
>.|.|TRBJ2-2|TRBV7-2
TGTGCCAGCAGCTCCCAGGCCAACACCGGGGAGCTGTTTTTT
CASSSQANTGELFF
>.|many|TRBJ2-1|TRBV27
TGTGCCAGCAGTTTACAGGACTCCTACAATGAGCAGTTCTTC
CASSLQDSYNEQFF
>.|many|TRBJ1-1|TRBV29-1
TGCAGCGTTCGAAAAGGGCGGACTGAAGCTTTCTTT
CSVRKGRTEAFF
>.|few|TRBJ1-1|TRBV29-1
TGCAGCGCTATGACAGCGAACACTGAAGCTTTCTTT
CSAMTANTEAFF
>.|once|TRBJ1-6|TRBV7-3
TGTGCCAGCGGCCCGACAGGCAATTCACCCCTCCACTTT
CASGPTGNSPLHF
>TRBD1|.|TRBJ2-1|TRBV7-2
TGTGCCAGCAGCTTAATTGTTCTTGGACAGGGGGAGGTTTCGTTC
CASSLIVLGQGEVSF
>TRBD1|.|TRBJ2-1|TRBV5-1
TGCGCCAGCTCCACCATACACAGGGGCAATGAGCAGTTCTTC
CASSTIHRGNEQFF
>.|.|TRBJ2-1|TRBV7-9
TGTGCCAGCAGCTACCCACCCCTTCCCGACGACAATGAGCAGTTCTTC
CASSYPPLPDDNEQFF
>TRBD1|many|TRBJ2-2|TRBV6-4
TGTGCCAGCAGTGACTCTGACAGGGGCCCTAACACCGGGGAGCTGTTTTTT
CASSDSDRGPNTGELFF
>.|few|TRBJ2-3|TRBV6-1
TGTGCCAGCAGCAAATACAGGGCGGATACGCAGTATTTT
CASSKYRADTQYF
>TRBD1|.|TRBJ1-4|TRBV9
TGTGCCAGCAGCGTTCGGGACAGAAACGCAGCTACTAATGAAAAACTGTTTTTT
CASSVRDRNAATNEKLFF
>.|many|TRBJ1-1|TRBV12-3/TRBV12-4
TGTGCCAGCAGCGCCGGACAGATGAACACTGAAGCTTTCTTT
CASSAGQMNTEAFF
>TRBD2|many|TRBJ2-7|TRBV19
TGTGCCAGTAGTCAGACTAGCGGATACTACGAGCAGTACTTC
CASSQTSGYYEQYF
>.|.|TRBJ1-1|TRBV10-3
TGTGCCATCAGTGAGCAATCCAACACTGAAGCTTTCTTT
CAISEQSNTEAFF
>.|.|TRBJ2-7|TRBV29-1
TGCAGCGCCGAAGATGCGGATTCCTACGAGCAGTACTTC
CSAEDADSYEQYF
>TRBD1|few|TRBJ2-7|TRBV30
TGTGCCTGGGGGGACAGCTCCTACGAGCAGTACTTC
CAWGDSSYEQYF
>TRBD1|few|TRBJ1-2|TRBV7-9
TGTGCCAGCAGCTTAGGGACAGGGGGACGTGTCTATGGCTACACCTTC
CASSLGTGGRVYGYTF
>TRBD1|many|TRBJ1-1|TRBV5-4
TGTGCCAGCTTGGATTATCCGGGACAGGCGGAAGCTTTCTTT
CASLDYPGQAEAFF
>.|few|TRBJ2-3|TRBV9
TGTGCCAGCAGCTCGAACGGGAACCCGAGCACAGATACGCAGTATTTT
CASSSNGNPSTDTQYF
>.|many|TRBJ2-7|TRBV9
TGTGCCAGCAGCGCCCCGGGTGGCGAGCAGTACTTC
CASSAPGGEQYF
>TRBD1|.|TRBJ2-7|TRBV6-1
TGTGCCACCAAAACGGGATTGGACAGGCCCGAGCAGTACTTC
CATKTGLDRPEQYF
>.|.|TRBJ1-2|TRBV29-1
TGCAGCGTTGCCCGCGGAGATGGCTACACCTTC
CSVARGDGYTF
>TRBD2|many|TRBJ2-1|TRBV19
TGTGCCAGTAGTACCGGGACTAGCTCCCTTTTC
CASSTGTSSLF
>.|once|TRBJ2-7|TRBV6-2/TRBV6-3
TGTGCCAGCAGTTACTCGAAGAGCAGGCCGAGCTCCTACAATGAGCAGTACTTC
CASSYSKSRPSSYNEQYF
>.|medium-sized|TRBJ2-2|TRBV6-1
TGTGCCAGCAGTGAAGGGGACGGGAACACCGGGGAGCTGTTTTTT
CASSEGDGNTGELFF
>TRBD2|few|TRBJ2-7|TRBV7-3
TGTGCCAGCAGCTTAGACGGGGGGGCACCCTCCTACGAGCAGTACTTC
CASSLDGGAPSYEQYF
>.|.|TRBJ1-5|TRBV28
TGTGCCAGCAGGCCGTTGGGTCAGCCCCAGCATTTT
CASRPLGQPQHF
>.|few|TRBJ2-1|TRBV29-1
TGCAGCGTCGGAACTAGCTTCTACAATGAGCAGTTCTTC
CSVGTSFYNEQFF
>.|many|TRBJ1-6|TRBV5-5
TGTGCCAGCAGCTTGGGAGCCACCAATTCACCCCTCCACTTT
CASSLGATNSPLHF
>TRBD1|many|TRBJ1-5|TRBV7-2
TGTGCCAGCACCCCGGGACAGGGTGGCAATCAGCCCCAGCATTTT
CASTPGQGGNQPQHF
>.|once|TRBJ2-7|TRBV6-2/TRBV6-3
TGTGCCAGCAGTCGAACTGGAGATGGGGGTTACGAGCAGTACTTC
CASSRTGDGGYEQYF